Below are 26 T cell receptor beta chains sequenced from a single sample in a study of blood T cells in healthy people across ages. A J-beta primer mix and a sample-barcoded 5' primer were used in a second PCR of roughly 6 to 11 cycles. Each CDR3 protein gets one entry after TCRdb re-called the 5' RACE reads with MiXCR. This table has around 800,000 distinct CDR3 sequences, about 59% appearing once. Source material: blood. These receptors all come from a man younger than 40 in good health.

The table lists this clonotype with a few counts. The chain is built from TRBV9 and TRBJ2-3, with 9 bases fitting TRBD2. Germline V gene data show CDR1 as SGDLS and CDR2 as YYNGEE. CDR3 length: 16 residues. The V segment lost 0 bases and the J segment 6 bases; nucleotides outside the gene matches: 8. The CDR3 region has the DNA TGTGCCAGCAGCGTAGCTAGCCGCGGGGGGGCGGATACGCAGTATTTT. Protein: CASSVASRGGADTQYF.

J is TRBJ2-1 and V is TRBV7-8, with a weak D call TRBD2 (6 bases). The length of the CDR3 is 15 residues. V dropped 5 bases and J dropped 2 bases, with 13 bases sitting between them. Germline CDR1 reads SGHVS; CDR2 reads FQNEAQ. CDR3 nucleotides: TGTGCCAGCAGCCCCGGGGGAGCAACCTACAATGAGCAGTTCTTC. This gives the protein CASSPGGATYNEQFF.

This clonotype was counted between two and nine times. The chain links TRBV27 to TRBJ2-7; TRBD1 aligns across 9 bases. The J segment lost 4 bases and the V segment lost 4 bases, leaving 5 bases of the junction unmatched. From germline, CDR1 is MNHEY and CDR2 SMNVEV (reference sequence). The CDR3 has 14 amino acids. The CDR3 protein is CASSWGQGRYEQYF. CDR3 nucleotides: TGTGCCAGCAGTTGGGGACAGGGTCGTTACGAGCAGTACTTC.

This clonotype was detected only a few times. CDR3 DNA: TGCAGTGCTGGTGTTAGCGGGGGGTGGAATGAGCAGTTCTTC. Its translation is CSAGVSGGWNEQFF. The chain recombines TRBV20-1 with TRBJ2-1; 10 nucleotides line up with TRBD2. Germline CDR1 and CDR2: DFQATT and SNEGSKA (reference sequence). V shed 5 bases, J shed 7 bases, and the junction held 8 bases outside the gene matches. CDR3 length: 14 residues.

The J gene is TRBJ2-3, the V gene TRBV10-3, with 7 bases that match TRBD2. This CDR3 is 15 amino acids long. The germline V gene encodes CDR1 ENHRY and CDR2 SYGVKD. V lost 0 bases, J lost 2 bases, and 2 bases stayed unmatched. The CDR3 sequence is CAISESTSLTDTQYF. For the CDR3, the DNA is TGTGCCATCAGTGAGTCGACTAGCCTCACAGATACGCAGTATTTT.

The chain has TRBV7-2 and TRBJ2-7; TRBD2 aligns across 11 bases. The CDR3 consists of 19 residues. Trimming removed 2 bases from V and 1 base from J; junction bases left unmatched: 13. The germline gives CDR1 SGHTA, CDR2 FQGNSA. The CDR3 bases are TGTGCCAGCAGCTTAAGTTCGTCGGCTAGCGGGGGGTATTCCTACGAGCAGTACTTC. Protein sequence: CASSLSSSASGGYSYEQYF. Combining the CDR3 with reference TRBV7-2 and TRBJ2-7 gives the whole variable domain GAGVSQSPSNKVTEKGKDVELRCDPISGHTALYWYRQSLGQGLEFLIYFQGNSAPDKSGLPSDRFSAERTGGSVSTLTIQRTQQEDSAVYLCASSLSSSASGGYSYEQYFGPGTRLTVT.

V and J are TRBV5-1 and TRBJ2-1, with TRBD1 identical over 10 bases. J lost 7 bases, V lost 0 bases, and 13 bases had no gene match. The length of the CDR3 is 18 residues. Germline V CDR1 and CDR2: SGHRS, YFSETQ. Written as DNA, the CDR3 is TGCGCCAGCAGCTTGGCCGCAGACAGGACAGGGGGGCGGAATGAGCAGTTCTTC. It codes for CASSLAADRTGGRNEQFF.

This clonotype was observed many times. The chain combines TRBV28 with TRBJ2-7, with 7 nucleotides matching TRBD1. This CDR3 is built from 12 residues. The V gene end was trimmed by 7 bases and the J gene end by 5 bases; junction bases not matched to a gene: 5. Germline CDR1 is MDHEN and CDR2 is SYDVKM. CDR3 bases: TGTGCCAGCACCCGCAGGGGGAACGAGCAGTACTTC. It is translated as CASTRRGNEQYF.

As regards this clonotype: At one boundary the junction diverges from the germline segment, which might be a read error. The chain employs TRBV5-1 and TRBJ2-5; 9 bases align to TRBD2. The CDR3 is made up of 17 amino acids. Germline V gene data show CDR1 as SGHRS and CDR2 as YFSETQ. The CDR3 nucleotides are TGCGCCAGCAGCTTGGCCGGGGTAGCGGGGGACCAAGAGACCCAGTGCTTC. Amino acids: CASSLAGVAGDQETQCF.

V usage is TRBV6-2 or TRBV6-3 and J usage is TRBJ2-5, with TRBD1 as a possible D gene (5 bases). V lost 6 bases to trimming and J lost 3 bases, with 11 bases between them. Per germline, CDR1 MNHEY and CDR2 SVGEGT. The CDR3 is 13 amino acids. The CDR3: CASRPTVEETQYF. For the CDR3, the DNA is TGTGCCAGCAGACCGACAGTGGAAGAGACCCAGTACTTC.

For the CDR3, the DNA is TGTGCCAGCAGTGAATTCAGGGACAGGTACAATGAGCAGTTCTTC. This translates into CASSEFRDRYNEQFF. The chain combines TRBV6-1 with TRBJ2-1, with TRBD1 identical over 8 bases. The junction had 4 bases not matched to a gene; V was cut back by 2 bases and J by 4 bases. This CDR3 is 15 amino acids long. Germline V lookup: CDR1 MNHNS, CDR2 SASEGT.

The chain carries TRBV15 and TRBJ1-5; D gene unclear. Germline CDR1 reads LNHNV; CDR2 reads YYDKDF (reference sequence). This CDR3 comprises 12 residues. Trimming pared 2 bases from V and 4 bases from J, leaving 3 bases between. CDR3 in amino acids: CATSRTNQPQHF. The CDR3 DNA is TGTGCCACCAGCAGAACTAATCAGCCCCAGCATTTT. The full variable domain, its missing parts supplied by reference TRBV15 and TRBJ1-5, is DAMVIQNPRYQVTQFGKPVTLSCSQTLNHNVMYWYQQKSSQAPKLLFHYYDKDFNNEADTPDNFQSRRPNTSFCFLDIRSPGLGDTAMYLCATSRTNQPQHFGDGTRLSIL.

The gene calls are TRBV7-7 and TRBJ1-5; 8 positions agree with TRBD1. CDR1 is SSHAT, CDR2 FNYEAQ, per germline (reference sequence). The junction had 8 bases not matched to a gene; V was cut back by 5 bases and J by 2 bases. The CDR3 is 16 amino acids. The DNA for the CDR3 is TGTGCCAGCAGCCCCAGACAGGGGCTCGGCAATCAGCCCCAGCATTTT. Translating it yields CASSPRQGLGNQPQHF.

The J gene is TRBJ2-3, the V gene TRBV7-2; 8 bases agree with TRBD2. CDR1 SGHTA and CDR2 FQGNSA come from the germline V gene. Trimming cost V 6 bases and J 4 bases; bases outside gene matches: 12. This CDR3 is built from 16 residues. The DNA for the CDR3 is TGTGCCAGCAGTTCGCGCACGGGGGGGCCCCCAGATACGCAGTATTTT. It codes for CASSSRTGGPPDTQYF.

This clonotype appeared many times. The junction and the germline gene differ at one end; a read error may be behind it. The rearrangement uses TRBV7-2 and TRBJ2-5; possibly TRBD1 or TRBD2 for D (5 bases each). Germline V lookup: CDR1 SGHTA, CDR2 FQGNSA. This CDR3 is built from 13 residues. The CDR3 loop reads CASSPVGGETQYF. CDR3 nucleotide sequence: TGCGCCAGCAGCCCCGTTGGGGGAGAGACCCAGTACTTC. The variable domain in full, completed from reference TRBV7-2 and TRBJ2-5, reads GAGVSQSPSNKVTEKGKDVELRCDPISGHTALYWYRQSLGQGLEFLIYFQGNSAPDKSGLPSDRFSAERTGGSVSTLTIQRTQQEDSAVYLCASSPVGGETQYFGPGTRLLVL.

V gene TRBV10-2 combines with J gene TRBJ1-4; perhaps TRBD1 as D (6 bases). CDR1 WSHSY and CDR2 SAAADI come from the germline V gene. The CDR3 covers 17 residues. V was pared by 0 bases and J by 3 bases, with 14 bases between. This CDR3 is CASSESTIGGSNEKLFF. For the CDR3, the DNA is TGCGCCAGCAGTGAGTCGACAATAGGGGGATCTAATGAAAAACTGTTTTTT.

This clonotype was seen only once. The V call is TRBV29-1, the J call TRBJ2-5; 9 nucleotides agree with TRBD1. V lost 4 bases and J lost 4; bases outside the gene matches: 10. Looked up from germline, CDR1 is SQVTM and CDR2 is ANQGSEA. CDR3 size: 15 residues. The CDR3 DNA sequence: TGCAGCGTTGTAGGGACAGGGATGAATCCAGAGACCCAGTACTTC. Protein: CSVVGTGMNPETQYF.

The chain carries TRBV29-1 and TRBJ1-2; D is unresolved. V was pared by 2 bases and J by 5 bases, with 12 bases between. CDR1 SQVTM and CDR2 ANQGSEA come from the germline V gene. The CDR3 has 13 amino acids. The CDR3 protein is CSVEIGMGYGYTF. CDR3 nucleotide sequence: TGCAGCGTTGAAATCGGGATGGGATATGGCTACACCTTC. Full variable domain (rest looked up from reference TRBV29-1 and TRBJ1-2): SAVISQKPSRDICQRGTSLTIQCQVDSQVTMMFWYRQQPGQSLTLIATANQGSEATYESGFVIDKFPISRPNLTFSTLTVSNMSPEDSSIYLCSVEIGMGYGYTFGSGTRLTVV.

V usage is TRBV5-1 and J usage is TRBJ2-2, with D possibly being TRBD1 (5 bases). Germline V gene lookup returns CDR1 SGHRS and CDR2 YFSETQ. Trimming left V 0 bases short and J 6 bases short, with 12 bases between. This CDR3 has 15 residues. This chain's CDR3 is CASSLAQGGAGELFF. The CDR3, as DNA: TGCGCCAGCAGCTTGGCGCAGGGTGGGGCCGGGGAGCTGTTTTTT.

A single count supports this clonotype. The chain couples TRBV27 to TRBJ2-1; 13 nucleotides match TRBD2. In germline, CDR1 is MNHEY, CDR2 SMNVEV (reference sequence). V was pared by 5 bases and J by 0 bases, with 13 bases of the junction left unmatched. There are 20 residues in the CDR3. CDR3 sequence reads: CASSAPGLAGFLSSYNEQFF. The CDR3 nucleotides are TGTGCCAGCAGTGCCCCGGGACTAGCGGGGTTCCTAAGCTCCTACAATGAGCAGTTCTTC.

Concerning this clonotype: The junction does not match germline at one end; this may be a read error. The V and J genes are TRBV6-2 or TRBV6-3 and TRBJ2-5; D is perhaps TRBD1 or TRBD2 (5 bases each). The J call may not be correct, given that the DNA end is closer to TRBJ2-7. In germline, CDR1 is MNHEY, CDR2 SVGEGT. This CDR3 spans 15 amino acids. CDR3 in DNA: TGTGCCAGCAGCGAGACCGGGACCCCGTCCTCCGAGCAGTACTTC. Protein product: CASSETGTPSSEQYF.

The gene calls are TRBV7-3 and TRBJ2-7; unclear D gene. Germline-derived CDR1 and CDR2 are SGHTA and FQGTGA. Between the trimmed V and J ends, which lost 4 bases and 2 bases, there was a span of 18 bases. The CDR3 extends over 16 amino acids. The CDR3 region is CASSSYIERPAYEQYF. The CDR3 DNA follows: TGTGCCAGCAGCTCCTACATTGAACGGCCGGCCTACGAGCAGTACTTC. The full variable domain, rest sourced from reference TRBV7-3 and TRBJ2-7, is GAGVSQTPSNKVTEKGKYVELRCDPISGHTALYWYRQSLGQGPEFLIYFQGTGAADDSGLPNDRFFAVRPEGSVSTLKIQRTERGDSAVYLCASSSYIERPAYEQYFGPGTRLTVT.

CDR3 DNA sequence: TGTGCCAGCAGTTTAGGGACATCCTCTTCCCATGAGCAGTTCTTC. Residues: CASSLGTSSSHEQFF. The rearrangement links TRBV12-3 or TRBV12-4 to TRBJ2-1; perhaps TRBD1 as D (5 bases). V dropped 1 base and J dropped 8 bases, with 15 bases sitting between them. The CDR3 is 15 residues long.

The rearrangement links TRBV6-5 to TRBJ2-1; 7 bases map to TRBD1. This CDR3 spans 16 amino acids. Trimming took 6 bases from V and 3 from J; bases not matched to a gene: 11. Germline assignment: CDR1 MNHEY and CDR2 SVGAGI. This CDR3 reads CASSPGWDRIYNEQFF. CDR3 sequence (DNA): TGTGCCAGCAGCCCCGGTTGGGACAGAATCTACAATGAGCAGTTCTTC.

This clonotype appeared once. This chain connects TRBV4-2 to TRBJ1-4; TRBD1 matches at 7 bases. The CDR3 runs 16 residues. Looked up from germline, CDR1 is LGHNA and CDR2 is YNFKEQ. With V trimmed by 0 bases and J by 8 bases, 9 bases remained unmatched. CDR3 DNA sequence: TGTGCCAGCAGCCAAGATGGAACAGGGGTTGTAGAAAAACTGTTTTTT. Translated, it gives CASSQDGTGVVEKLFF.

The sample holds a few counts of this clonotype. V usage is TRBV10-3 and J usage is TRBJ2-1; the D gene could be TRBD1 or TRBD2 (5 bases each). The CDR3 totals 13 residues. Trimming removed 7 bases from V and 6 bases from J, with 13 bases in between. Germline lookup yields CDR1 ENHRY and CDR2 SYGVKD. The CDR3 here is CAIIPEGSNEQFF. The CDR3 nucleotides read TGTGCCATCATCCCCGAGGGGTCCAATGAGCAGTTCTTC.